The rows below give T cell receptor beta chains drawn from one sample of a study of early T cells in non-severe SARS-CoV-2 infection. TCRdb re-called the 5' RACE reads with MiXCR, one entry per CDR3 protein. This table has roughly 50,000 distinct CDR3 sequences, approximately 8.5% appearing once. Specimen: whole blood. All receptors derive from an adult who was a healthcare worker with PCR-confirmed SARS-CoV-2 infection or an uninfected control (not recorded which). Both conserved end residues are trimmed from each CDR3.

v_call,j_call,cdr3_aa
TRBV18,TRBJ2-3,AASGGQAVRY
TRBV7-9,TRBJ1-6,ASSPLQRAGRSPLH
TRBV6-5,TRBJ2-7,ASSDPTSGEQY
TRBV12-3/TRBV12-4,TRBJ1-1,ASSLQGLATEAF
TRBV20-1,TRBJ1-2,SAEQFSYT
TRBV6-2/TRBV6-3,TRBJ2-4,ASSYPQRESAKNIQY
TRBV12-3/TRBV12-4,TRBJ1-5,ASRYSGTANQPQH
TRBV19,TRBJ2-1,ASSISQVHNEQF
TRBV27,TRBJ2-5,ASRLQGVETQY
TRBV7-2,TRBJ1-1,ASKPPIAGTEAF
TRBV29-1,TRBJ2-1,SAARTGNEQF
TRBV6-2/TRBV6-3,TRBJ1-5,ASSAPGGFDNQPQH
TRBV24-1,TRBJ1-1,ATRRTVNTEAF
TRBV28,TRBJ1-6,ASSQGNSPLH
TRBV20-1,TRBJ1-4,SAVTGGDEKLF
TRBV19,TRBJ2-1,ASSIEYNEQF
TRBV19,TRBJ2-5,ASSERLASYQETQY
TRBV7-9,TRBJ2-7,ASSLVGVYEQY
TRBV24-1,TRBJ1-2,ATSDGQARGYT
TRBV20-1,TRBJ2-7,SAIDRQGAYEQY
TRBV7-9,TRBJ2-5,ASSSQKGFFETRY
TRBV5-1,TRBJ2-1,ASSLTSGSVYEQF
TRBV29-1,TRBJ1-1,SVYRTNTEAF
TRBV7-3,TRBJ2-3,ASSDPTRADTQY
TRBV10-3,TRBJ1-3,AISGPKTGAGNTIY
TRBV11-2,TRBJ2-7,ASSSFRDRNYEQY
TRBV4-3,TRBJ1-4,ASSQEPRPGQGGRLF
TRBV2,TRBJ1-2,AYRRSNYGYT
TRBV4-2,TRBJ2-3,ASSQVAGATDTQY
TRBV12-5,TRBJ2-3,ASGLDRVTDTQY
TRBV5-1,TRBJ2-5,ASSLVGTNQETQY
TRBV12-3/TRBV12-4,TRBJ1-1,ASSLFGQGNTEAF
TRBV9,TRBJ2-1,ASSFTGQGKGEQF
TRBV11-2,TRBJ2-3,ASSRRLAGTDTQY
TRBV20-1,TRBJ2-4,SASKGTGLAKNIQY
TRBV29-1,TRBJ2-1,SVEGAGYNEQF
TRBV4-1,TRBJ2-1,ASSQGQGGYNEQF
TRBV6-2/TRBV6-3,TRBJ2-5,ASSYAPGTVQETQY
TRBV11-2,TRBJ2-2,ASSLENTGELF
TRBV6-5,TRBJ2-5,ASSPLTGETQY
TRBV3-1,TRBJ2-2,ASSSPRVANTGELF
TRBV19,TRBJ2-7,ASSGVAGPTYEQY
TRBV3-1,TRBJ1-2,ASSQFGGAGYGYT
TRBV6-1,TRBJ2-1,ASSQVPSGNEQF
TRBV27,TRBJ1-1,ASSQGVGGTEAF
TRBV9,TRBJ2-7,ASSVGGMGQSYEQY
TRBV28,TRBJ2-7,ASTLGLRYEQY
TRBV5-4,TRBJ2-3,ASSLSGFTDTQY
TRBV29-1,TRBJ1-2,SVSSLLGYT
TRBV6-1,TRBJ2-6,ASSEGSTGANVLT
TRBV7-3,TRBJ2-5,ASGGGTQETQY
TRBV29-1,TRBJ1-5,GGGGRDFNQPQH
TRBV20-1,TRBJ2-3,SAAVSGTSTDTQY
TRBV14,TRBJ2-3,ASSPRRSGRGFATTDTQY
TRBV10-3,TRBJ1-2,AIRIEQGAANYGYT
TRBV24-1,TRBJ2-3,ATSEAFTDTQY
TRBV11-2,TRBJ2-3,ASSSLGRRQGEIAQY
TRBV7-9,TRBJ1-1,ASSLGVGGLTEAF
TRBV7-3,TRBJ2-3,ASSSSITSGRGPSTDTQY
TRBV7-2,TRBJ2-1,ASSSSLGNNEQF